Here is one T cell receptor (beta chain) with its context. Its matching antigen is unknown. Tagging with unique molecular identifiers was a feature of the TCR beta cDNA libraries. From around 1 to 9.1 million T cells, roughly 540,000 cDNA molecules were obtained. TCRdb used MiXCR to reprocess the PCR reads, holding one entry per CDR3 protein. The data show a few hundred thousand distinct CDR3 sequences, less than 40% seen once. The sample belongs to a study of post-analysis software for immune sequencing data. Overall study context: Secondary progressive, relapsing-remitting and progressive-relapsing multiple sclerosis were among the included disease courses.

Study results and caveats: Four or five TRBV segments, TRBV5-6, TRBV5-1 and TRBV20-1 among them, were found more frequent in patients than controls. When compared against controls, multiple sclerosis patients showed significantly lower normalized Chao1 diversity. By F measure, strong co-clustering occurred among samples prepared in the same batch.

Germline assignment: CDR1 SGHTA and CDR2 FQGNSA. The V end was cut by 7 bases, the J end by 7 bases, with 17 bases between. This CDR3 spans 14 amino acids. The V gene is TRBV7-2, the J gene TRBJ2-1, with D perhaps TRBD1 (6 bases). The TCR comes from a girl aged 5 to 17 with multiple sclerosis. The sample taken for sequencing was blood. In DNA, the CDR3 is TGTGCCAGCAACAAAGAACAGGGAAGTAATGAGCAGTTCTTC. It specifies CASNKEQGSNEQFF. The whole variable domain, filled in from reference TRBV7-2 and TRBJ2-1, reads GAGVSQSPSNKVTEKGKDVELRCDPISGHTALYWYRQSLGQGLEFLIYFQGNSAPDKSGLPSDRFSAERTGGSVSTLTIQRTQQEDSAVYLCASNKEQGSNEQFFGPGTRLTVL.